The sample holds a few counts of the clone carrying this TCR beta chain. The antigen remains unidentified. The sample is drawn from a study of cytomegalovirus exposure and HLA in healthy donors. Study conclusions and caveats: Reported performance of the classifier showed diagnosis of cytomegalovirus status with high specificity and sensitivity. Cytomegalovirus-associated status was assigned to fewer than 200 TCR beta chains.

The CDR3 runs to 16 residues. The V gene end was trimmed by 1 base and the J gene end by 4 bases; junction bases not matched to a gene: 5. Germline loops: CDR1 SGHTA, CDR2 FQGNSA. Sequencing used immunoSEQ multiplex PCR; TCRdb keeps in-frame clones, though not all of them. Of 90,000 to 150,000 clones in the sample, over 75% were seen once. The chain uses TRBV7-2 and TRBJ2-2; 8 bases match TRBD1. This sequence originates from a woman aged 25 to 39 in good health and CMV-seronegative. Material for sequencing was PBMCs. CDR3 sequence reads: CASSLDRGYSTGELFF. CDR3 in DNA: TGTGCCAGCAGCTTAGACAGGGGGTACTCCACCGGGGAGCTGTTTTTT.